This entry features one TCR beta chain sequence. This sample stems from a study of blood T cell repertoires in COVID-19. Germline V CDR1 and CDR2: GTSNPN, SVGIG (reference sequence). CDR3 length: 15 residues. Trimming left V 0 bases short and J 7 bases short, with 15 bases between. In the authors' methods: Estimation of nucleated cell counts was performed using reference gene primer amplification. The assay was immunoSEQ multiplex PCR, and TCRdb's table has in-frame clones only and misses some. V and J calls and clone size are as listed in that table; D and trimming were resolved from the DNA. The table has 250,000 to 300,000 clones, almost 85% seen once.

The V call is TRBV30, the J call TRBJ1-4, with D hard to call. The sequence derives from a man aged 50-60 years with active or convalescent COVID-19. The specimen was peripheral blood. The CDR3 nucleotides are TGTGCCTGGAGTGTAGGAGGTTCGCGGGGTGAAAAACTGTTTTTT. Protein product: CAWSVGGSRGEKLFF.